What follows describes a single T cell receptor (beta chain). Its target is not known. Libraries were prepared by immunoSEQ multiplex PCR; TCRdb keeps only in-frame clonotypes and omits some of them. The table shows about 120,000 clones, with over 75% occurring only once. The source of the sample is a study of OX40 agonist ivuxolimab in advanced cancers. Background on the study: An agonistic anti-OX40 (CD134) antibody, ivuxolimab, was used to treat the patients. Three patients, one with hepatocellular carcinoma and two with cutaneous melanoma, achieved partial responses. Findings and limits, study-wide: Mean expanded clone counts were higher in CD8+ than CD4+ T cells. At 0.1 to 3.0 mg/kg and by week 6, clonal expansion occurred in CD4+ and CD8+ blood T cells.

V lost 6 bases and J 2 bases, leaving 11 bases between the germline ends. The CDR3 covers 14 residues. Germline V gene lookup returns CDR1 LNHDA and CDR2 SQIVND (reference sequence). This sample comprised CD4+ or CD8+ T cells sorted from blood, obtained in a trial of the OX40 agonist ivuxolimab. The TCR originated in an adult with an advanced solid tumor such as melanoma, head and neck, liver or kidney cancer. The V and J genes are TRBV19 and TRBJ1-3; a weak D match, TRBD1 (6 bases). CDR3 DNA: TGTGCCAGTAGACCCACAGGGACTGGAAACACCATATATTTT. Protein product: CASRPTGTGNTIYF.